The clone carrying this T cell receptor beta chain was seen more than once but under ten times. Antigen specificity is unknown. The CDR3 is 14 residues long. Per the germline V gene, CDR1 is MDHEN and CDR2 is SYDVKM. V lost 2 bases to trimming and J lost 5 bases, with 12 bases between them. Time point meaning: late sampling 161 to 241 days after vaccination in three convalescent patients. Specified treatment: approximately 11-day PBMC culture with coronavirus spike peptide pools or control peptides (ViraFEST assay). The sample comes from a study of vaccination and CD4 T cells after COVID-19. About the research overall: At a median about 95 days (range 35 to 161) after diagnosis, post-COVID samples were drawn.

Cultured CD4+ T-cell DNA underwent Oncomine TCR Beta short-read sequencing. TCRdb re-derived calls from the PCR reads in MiXCR, one entry per CDR3 protein. The sample lists about 30,000 distinct CDR3 sequences, roughly a third occurring once. This chain connects TRBV28 to TRBJ1-1; the D is unclear. This clonotype originated in a human donor who had recovered from COVID-19. Sequences were derived from CD4+ T cells from blood, cultured in vitro, sampled about 7 months after SARS-CoV-2 vaccination. In DNA, the CDR3 is TGTGCCAGCAGTTTAGAGGATGGTGTAACTGAAGCTTTCTTT. Its protein is CASSLEDGVTEAFF.